The subject of this entry is one TCR beta chain. The sample comes from a study of shared T cell receptors in the human thymus. The CDR3 sequence is 16 residues long. Germline V gene lookup returns CDR1 LNHNV and CDR2 YYDKDF (reference sequence). After removal of 3 bases from V and 1 base from J, the junction contained 8 bases not matched to a gene. Some clones are missing from TCRdb's copy, which holds only in-frame ones; the method was immunoSEQ multiplex PCR. Of almost 550,000 clones listed, around 78% are singletons. These sequences were also reported in another study, on human thymus T cells. That source reports: Donation was from healthy Finnish infants who were having corrective surgery that addressed congenital heart defects. Resections obtained during corrective heart surgery supplied the thymus tissue. It looked as if thymic and blood repertoires used V and J genes in a biased way. Thymic repertoires from unrelated individuals overlapped highly, related research reported.

Sample: thymocytes. This chain joins TRBV15 and TRBJ1-1, with 7 bases lining up with TRBD1. The receptor was derived from a boy younger than two with a congenital heart defect. CDR3 coding DNA: TGTGCCACCAGCAGGTCCCTTTGGACAGGGAACACTGAAGCTTTCTTT. This translates into CATSRSLWTGNTEAFF.